This is a list of T cell receptor beta chains from one sample in a study of OX40 agonist ivuxolimab in advanced cancers. Method: immunoSEQ multiplex PCR; TCRdb's copy keeps in-frame clones and lacks some. The table shows roughly 86,000 clones, with about 90% occurring only once. This material consisted of CD4+ or CD8+ T cells sorted from blood, taken in a trial of the OX40 agonist ivuxolimab. Receptor source: an adult with an advanced solid tumor such as melanoma, head and neck, liver or kidney cancer. CDR3s include the opening cysteine and the closing phenylalanine or tryptophan. Each record gives: V gene, clone size, D gene, J gene, CDR3 DNA, CDR3 protein. A D gene is named only where the DNA matches it firmly. Clone size is given for some rows only: seen once, a few or many times, or a class if the clone is expanded.

TRBV2	.	.	TRBJ1-2	TGTGCCAGCAGTGAAGGCCAACCCGACGGACTAAGCTACACCTTC	CASSEGQPDGLSYTF
TRBV6-6	once	TRBD2	TRBJ2-1	TGTGCCACCCTCATGACTAGCTCCCACAATGAGCAGTTCTTC	CATLMTSSHNEQFF
TRBV2	.	TRBD1	TRBJ1-5	TGTGCCAGCAGTTACAGGGGAAGCAATCAGCCCCAGCATTTT	CASSYRGSNQPQHF
TRBV5-1	.	TRBD2	TRBJ2-3	TGCGCCAGCAGCTTGGCCGGACTAGTAAACAGAGATACGCAGTATTTT	CASSLAGLVNRDTQYF
TRBV6-1	.	.	TRBJ2-7	TGTGCCAGTACCCGGACGAGCTCCTACGAGCAGTACTTC	CASTRTSSYEQYF
TRBV19	.	.	TRBJ2-4	TGTGCCAGTAGCTGGGGCAGCCAAAACATTCAGTACTTC	CASSWGSQNIQYF
TRBV5-1	.	TRBD1	TRBJ1-3	TGCGCCAGCAGCGGCAGAAGACAGGGTTCTGGAAACACCATATATTTT	CASSGRRQGSGNTIYF
TRBV2	.	TRBD1	TRBJ1-3	TGTGCCAGCCGGCGGGACAGGGGGGACACCATATATTTT	CASRRDRGDTIYF
TRBV6-6	.	.	TRBJ2-2	TGTGCCAGCAGTAAACAGGGTACTAACACCGGGGAGCTGTTTTTT	CASSKQGTNTGELFF
TRBV19	.	.	TRBJ1-2	TGTGCCAGTAGTATTAGCAGTATCTCTGGCTACACCTTC	CASSISSISGYTF
TRBV6-6	.	TRBD1	TRBJ1-2	TGTGCCAGCGGCGACAGGGGTAACTATGGCTACACCTTC	CASGDRGNYGYTF
TRBV5-4	.	.	TRBJ2-5	TGTGCCAGCAGCTTGGCGGTGGGTACGGAGACCCAGTACTTC	CASSLAVGTETQYF
TRBV6-1	.	.	TRBJ1-3	TGTGCCAGCAGGTCGTCTAGGTATGGAAACACCATATATTTT	CASRSSRYGNTIYF
TRBV30	.	.	TRBJ2-1	TGTGCCTACTCCGGACAAATTTACAATGAGCAGTTCTTC	CAYSGQIYNEQFF
TRBV2	.	TRBD2	TRBJ2-3	TGTGCCAGCAGTGAAACTAGCGGGGGCACAGATACGCAGTATTTT	CASSETSGGTDTQYF
TRBV5-8	.	.	TRBJ1-2	TGTGCCAGCAGCTTTGGGGGCGACTATGGCTACACCTTC	CASSFGGDYGYTF
TRBV2	.	.	TRBJ1-1	TGTGCCAGCACCGCCAGCCCAGGAGGGTACACTGAAGCTTTCTTT	CASTASPGGYTEAFF
TRBV25-1	.	.	TRBJ2-3	TGTGCCTCCCAGGGGGGACTAAGCACAGATACGCAGTATTTT	CASQGGLSTDTQYF
TRBV14	.	.	TRBJ1-1	TGTGCCAGCAGCCAAGATTGGACAACTGAAGCTTTCTTT	CASSQDWTTEAFF
TRBV11-2	once	TRBD2	TRBJ2-7	TGTGCCAGCAGCGCCCTGTGGGGGACTAGACGGACCTACGAGCAGTACTTC	CASSALWGTRRTYEQYF
TRBV11-1	.	.	TRBJ1-4	TGTGCCAGCAGCCGGACGTTTGCAACTAATGAAAAACTGTTTTTT	CASSRTFATNEKLFF
TRBV2	few	.	TRBJ1-5	TGTGCCAGCAGGGGATCCTATCAGCCCCAGCATTTT	CASRGSYQPQHF
TRBV5-1	.	.	TRBJ1-4	TGCGCCAGCAGTGCTAATGAAAAACTGTTTTTT	CASSANEKLFF
TRBV11-2	.	.	TRBJ1-2	TGTGCAAGCAGCTTATCTAGGACCCGACCCTCCCCCGACGACACCTTC	CASSLSRTRPSPDDTF
TRBV5-6	.	.	TRBJ1-5	TGTGCCAGCAGCCGGACCCTCAATCAGCCCCAGCATTTT	CASSRTLNQPQHF
TRBV28	once	.	TRBJ1-1	TGTGCCAGCAGTCCCCAAGGGGGGGACACTGAAGCTTTCTTT	CASSPQGGDTEAFF
TRBV28	.	.	TRBJ2-1	TGTGCCAGCAGTTTAGGAGGGGACAAAAATGAGCAGTTCTTC	CASSLGGDKNEQFF
TRBV5-4	.	.	TRBJ1-1	TGTGCCAGCAGCTTGAAGGGCCGGATGAACACTGAAGCTTTCTTT	CASSLKGRMNTEAFF
TRBV5-1	.	TRBD1	TRBJ2-5	TGCGCCAGCAGCTTCTCCGGGACAGGAGGAATTGAGACCCAGTACTTC	CASSFSGTGGIETQYF
TRBV18	.	.	TRBJ1-2	TGTGCCAGCTCACCCCCAGCTAACTATGGCTACACCTTC	CASSPPANYGYTF
TRBV5-1	.	.	TRBJ2-7	TGCGCCAGCAGCTCCCGGGACTTTGCGTGGGAGCAGTACTTC	CASSSRDFAWEQYF
TRBV18	.	.	TRBJ2-2	TGTGCCAGCTCACCAACGGGTACAGGGTCGAACACCGGGGAGCTGTTTTTT	CASSPTGTGSNTGELFF
TRBV15	.	.	TRBJ1-5	TGTGCCACCAGCATGCATCAAGGGTCGGCCAATCAGCCCCAGCATTTT	CATSMHQGSANQPQHF
TRBV28	.	.	TRBJ1-2	TGTGCCAGCAGCCAGGTCTATGGCTACACCTTC	CASSQVYGYTF
TRBV5-1	.	.	TRBJ1-2	TGCGCCAGCAGCTTGACAGCGAACCCTAACTATGGCTACACCTTC	CASSLTANPNYGYTF
TRBV7-2	.	TRBD2	TRBJ2-7	TGTGCCAGCAGCTCCTATAGCGGGGGGGCCCCTGAGTACTTC	CASSSYSGGAPEYF
TRBV9	.	.	TRBJ1-2	TGTGCCAGCAGCCTTACTGTGGGTATACCCAACTATGGCTACACCTTC	CASSLTVGIPNYGYTF
TRBV6-5	once	TRBD1	TRBJ2-1	TGTGCCAGCAGTTACGGGGGACAGGTCAATGAGCAGTTCTTC	CASSYGGQVNEQFF
TRBV6-6	.	.	TRBJ1-4	TGTGCCAGCAAGCGGGCGGGCGGGAAACTGTTTTTT	CASKRAGGKLFF
TRBV2	.	TRBD1	TRBJ2-1	TGTGCCAGCAGTGATCAGGGGGCCTCCTACAATGAGCAGTTCTTC	CASSDQGASYNEQFF
TRBV30	.	.	TRBJ1-5	TGTGCCTGGAGTGTAGACAGCAATCAGCCCCAGCATTTT	CAWSVDSNQPQHF
TRBV11-3	.	.	TRBJ1-1	TGTGCCAGCAGCTCCGATGTGAACACTGAAGCTTTCTTT	CASSSDVNTEAFF
TRBV7-2	once	TRBD1	TRBJ1-1	TGTGCCAGCAGCTTATATAGTACAGGGGTCGGCACTGAAGCTTTCTTT	CASSLYSTGVGTEAFF
TRBV27	.	.	TRBJ2-3	TGTGCCAGCAGTTTAAGGAGGGCAGATACGCAGTATTTT	CASSLRRADTQYF
TRBV7-9	once	TRBD1	TRBJ2-1	TGTGCCAGCAGCTGGACAGGGTACAGCAATGAGCAGTTCTTC	CASSWTGYSNEQFF
TRBV5-6	.	TRBD1	TRBJ2-3	TGTGCCAGCAGCGCCGGGACAGGGGCCACAGATACGCAGTATTTT	CASSAGTGATDTQYF
TRBV6-5	.	.	TRBJ1-1	TGTGCCAGCAGTGCAGGAAGGGGGAGGAACACTGAAGCTTTCTTT	CASSAGRGRNTEAFF
TRBV5-4	.	.	TRBJ2-2	TGTGCCAGCAGCCCAGGAGGAGTTGGCGGTTGGGCCGGGGAGCTGTTTTTT	CASSPGGVGGWAGELFF
TRBV6-1	.	TRBD1	TRBJ1-1	TGTGCCAGCAGTAACCTGGACAGGGGGAACACTGAAGCTTTCTTT	CASSNLDRGNTEAFF
TRBV5-8	.	.	TRBJ1-5	TGTGCCAGCAGCTTGAATCAGCCCCAGCATTTT	CASSLNQPQHF
TRBV5-6	.	.	TRBJ2-5	TGTGCCAGCAGCTCGGCGGGACACCTGAACCAAGAGACCCAGTACTTC	CASSSAGHLNQETQYF
TRBV18	.	.	TRBJ2-7	TGTGCCAGCTCACCACCCTCGCAGGTTTCCTACGAGCAGTACTTC	CASSPPSQVSYEQYF
TRBV5-4	.	.	TRBJ2-7	TGTGCCAGCAGCTTCACAGGCACCTACGAGCAGTACTTC	CASSFTGTYEQYF
TRBV5-1	.	.	TRBJ1-4	TGCGCCAGCAGCGTAAGACACCGTGAAAAACTGTTTTTT	CASSVRHREKLFF
TRBV6-1	.	TRBD2	TRBJ2-7	TGTGCCAGCAGGCAAGCGGGAGCCTACGAGCAGTACTTC	CASRQAGAYEQYF